Each of the 29 T cell receptor beta chains below was sequenced from the same sample in a study of Ad26.COV2.S vaccination and SARS-CoV-2 variants (dated by TCRdb to the early 2020s). The sample's treatment or condition label, in plain terms: 15 to 20 received Ad26.COV2.S at low or high dose, single or two shots; 5 received placebo; per-sample allocation not given. For vaccine and placebo recipients, repertoires were sequenced using samples collected on day 63 after the first injection. Receptor amplification or capture employed the immunoSEQ multiplex PCR assay. TCRdb holds this immuneACCESS table with in-frame rearrangements only. Some clones are missing; in checked studies, unresolved V genes explain under half, and the rest has no known cause. This sample is represented by around 300,000 clones; about 89% of them were singletons. Clones ranked in the top ten supply around 5% of the sample. The material sequenced was peripheral blood, taken in a trial of Ad26.COV2.S vaccine versus placebo. The receptor set was obtained from a person between 18 and 65 years old who received the Ad26.COV2.S COVID-19 vaccine or a placebo.

This chain links TRBV6-1 with TRBJ1-6; D possibly corresponds to TRBD1 (5 bases). The CDR3 has 13 amino acids. Trimming removed 3 bases at V and 8 bases at J, with 8 bases between. Germline CDR1 MNHNS, CDR2 SASEGT. The chain's CDR3 is CASSDRVDSPLHF. The CDR3 nucleotides read TGTGCCAGCAGTGACAGGGTCGATTCACCCCTCCACTTT.

The genes are TRBV7-8 and TRBJ2-5, with D possibly TRBD2 on 6 matching bases. The germline V gene encodes CDR1 SGHVS and CDR2 FQNEAQ. The CDR3 spans 15 residues. The V gene lost 6 bases and the J gene lost 0 bases, with 14 bases spanning the gap. The CDR3 here is CASSRRSGDQETQYF. The CDR3 nucleotides read TGTGCCAGCAGTCGTCGTTCGGGGGACCAAGAGACCCAGTACTTC.

This sequence joins TRBV3-1 (or the pseudogene TRBV3-2) and TRBJ1-5, with D perhaps matching TRBD1 (5 bases). The CDR3 has 15 amino acids. Trimming pared 1 base from V and 3 bases from J, leaving 10 bases between. Germline CDR1 and CDR2: LGHDT and YNNKEL (reference sequence). CDR3 residues: CASSQGPGDNQPQHF. The CDR3 nucleotides read TGTGCCAGCAGCCAAGGTCCGGGGGACAATCAGCCCCAGCATTTT.

The rearrangement uses TRBV29-1 and TRBJ2-5; D may match TRBD1 or TRBD2 (6 bases each). Trimming shortened V by 0 bases and J by 4 bases, and 15 bases separated the two germline ends. The CDR3 has 15 residues. The germline gives CDR1 SQVTM, CDR2 ANQGSEA. CDR3 DNA sequence: TGCAGCGTTGAAGATCAATCGGGGGCTCGAGAGACCCAGTACTTC. Amino acids: CSVEDQSGARETQYF.

This rearrangement joins TRBV28 to TRBJ1-3, with a weak D call TRBD1 (6 bases). The ends were cut back, 8 bases at V and 0 bases at J, with 20 bases in the middle. The CDR3 length is 17 residues. Germline values: CDR1 MDHEN, CDR2 SYDVKM. The CDR3 DNA is TGTGCCAGCTTAGGTCCCAGGGGAGGGAACTCTGGAAACACCATATATTTT. It specifies CASLGPRGGNSGNTIYF.

The rearrangement links TRBV27 to TRBJ1-6, with no clear D. Germline V CDR1 and CDR2: MNHEY, SMNVEV (reference sequence). The CDR3 runs 15 residues. Trimming shortened V by 2 bases and J by 5 bases, and 10 bases separated the two germline ends. The CDR3 here is CASSLKEANNSPLHF. For the CDR3, the DNA is TGTGCCAGCAGTTTAAAGGAAGCGAATAATTCACCCCTCCACTTT.

CDR3 sequence (DNA): TGTGCCAGCAGCTTGGCCAGCGCCCCTAGCACAGATACGCAGTATTTT. Protein: CASSLASAPSTDTQYF. The chain links TRBV5-6 to TRBJ2-3; D remains ambiguous. The CDR3 length is 16 residues. The V gene's germline CDR1 is SGHDT and CDR2 YYEEEE. V lost 0 bases and J lost 0, with 11 bases in between.

The chain joins TRBV19 to TRBJ1-3; no clear D. V was pared by 7 bases and J by 2 bases, with 3 bases between. Germline CDR1 is LNHDA and CDR2 is SQIVND (reference sequence). The CDR3 loop spans 11 amino acids. The CDR3 reads CASITGNTIYF. CDR3 bases: TGTGCCAGTATCACTGGAAACACCATATATTTT.

The sample holds one count of this clone. The CDR3 DNA follows: TGTGCCAGCCGACTAGCGGCCTCCTACGAGCAGTACTTC. Amino acid sequence: CASRLAASYEQYF. The rearrangement uses TRBV12-3 or TRBV12-4 and TRBJ2-7, with TRBD2 identical over 9 bases. The CDR3 is 13 residues long. V lost 8 bases to trimming and J lost 0 bases; unmatched junction nucleotides: 2.

The chain uses TRBV7-8 and TRBJ2-2; 11 bases agree with TRBD2. V trimming: 5 bases; J trimming: 6 bases; junction bases outside the gene matches: 5. The CDR3 consists of 15 residues. Per germline, CDR1 SGHVS and CDR2 FQNEAQ. The CDR3 sequence: CASSGSGGAAGELFF. For the CDR3, the DNA is TGTGCCAGCAGCGGTAGCGGGGGGGCCGCCGGGGAGCTGTTTTTT. Combining the CDR3 with reference TRBV7-8 and TRBJ2-2 gives the whole variable domain GAGVSQSPRYKVAKRGQDVALRCDPISGHVSLFWYQQALGQGPEFLTYFQNEAQLDKSGLPSDRFFAERPEGSVSTLKIQRTQQEDSAVYLCASSGSGGAAGELFFGEGSRLTVL.

This clone occurred once. CDR3 nucleotide sequence: TGTGCCAAACACCAGGGGGCCGGACTAGCGGGAATGGATACGCAGTATTTT. Translated: CAKHQGAGLAGMDTQYF. The chain joins TRBV2 to TRBJ2-3; 12 nucleotides agree with TRBD2. Germline V CDR1 and CDR2: SNHLY, FYNNEI. The CDR3 sequence is 17 residues long. J gave up 6 bases and V 10 bases, and 17 bases lay outside the gene matches.

The chain couples TRBV6-2 or TRBV6-3 to TRBJ1-1; D perhaps matches TRBD1 (5 bases). Trimming left V 6 bases short and J 4 bases short, with 12 bases between. This CDR3 spans 13 amino acids. The germline V gene has CDR1 MNHEY and CDR2 SVGEGT. In DNA form, the CDR3 reads TGTGCCAGCAGCCCCTCGGGGGTCACTGAAGCTTTCTTT. It is translated as CASSPSGVTEAFF.

Remarks on this clone: With a much larger clone just one base away, this may be a read error. V is TRBV5-6 and J is TRBJ1-2, with D unresolved. This CDR3 is 12 amino acids long. Trimming left V 0 bases short and J 3 bases short, with 3 bases between. The germline V gene has CDR1 SGHDT and CDR2 YYEEEE. The CDR3 region is CASSLEDYGYTF. The DNA of the CDR3 is TGTGCCAGCAGCTTGGAGGACTATGGCTACACCTTC.

The chain combines TRBV7-8 with TRBJ1-3, with D possibly TRBD1 on 6 matching bases. Germline V gives CDR1 SGHVS, CDR2 FQNEAQ. Trimming cost V 1 base and J 2 bases, with 9 bases left between them. This CDR3 is 15 amino acids long. The CDR3 coding sequence is TGTGCCAGCAGCTTAGGGACAGTTGCTGGAAACACCATATATTTT. It yields the protein CASSLGTVAGNTIYF.

This clone was observed once. The chain joins TRBV14 to TRBJ2-7; possibly TRBD1 or TRBD2 for D (5 bases each). V lost 2 bases, J lost 3 bases, and 11 bases lay in between. This CDR3 region has 14 residues. The germline gives CDR1 SGHDN, CDR2 FVKESK. CDR3 sequence (DNA): TGTGCCAGCAGCCAACGGGACGGCTACTACGAGCAGTACTTC. This codes for CASSQRDGYYEQYF.

CDR3 DNA: TGTGCCAGTAGTATGACGGGAAGGGATGGCTACACCTTC. Translated, it gives CASSMTGRDGYTF. The chain couples TRBV19 to TRBJ1-2; no definite D call. Germline V gives CDR1 LNHDA, CDR2 SQIVND (reference sequence). This CDR3 region has 13 residues. The V end lost 3 bases, the J end lost 6 bases, and 11 bases lay between the germline ends. Complete variable domain (other parts from reference TRBV19 and TRBJ1-2): DGGITQSPKYLFRKEGQNVTLSCEQNLNHDAMYWYRQDPGQGLRLIYYSQIVNDFQKGDIAEGYSVSREKKESFPLTVTSAQKNPTAFYLCASSMTGRDGYTFGSGTRLTVV.

V gene TRBV7-2 combines with J gene TRBJ1-5; no firm D call. Germline CDR1 and CDR2: SGHTA and FQGNSA. The CDR3 covers 14 residues. The ends were cut back, 2 bases at V and 3 bases at J, with 8 bases in the middle. CDR3 DNA sequence: TGTGCCAGCAGCTTACAGCCCCACAATCAGCCCCAGCATTTT. This encodes CASSLQPHNQPQHF.

V gene TRBV6-2 or TRBV6-3 combines with J gene TRBJ2-1; no firm D call. The CDR3 consists of 14 residues. Germline CDR1 and CDR2: MNHEY and SVGEGT. Between the trimmed V and J ends, which lost 3 bases and 6 bases, there was a span of 12 bases. DNA of the CDR3: TGTGCCAGCAGTTATATTTCAAGGTTCAATGAGCAGTTCTTC. Translation gives CASSYISRFNEQFF.

V and J are TRBV19 and TRBJ1-2; D is undetermined. Trimming stripped 5 bases from V and 5 bases from J, with 15 bases between. The CDR3 has 14 amino acids. Germline V CDR1 and CDR2: LNHDA, SQIVND (reference sequence). CDR3 residues: CASSPEPDGYGYTF. The CDR3 region has the DNA TGTGCCAGTAGTCCCGAACCGGACGGTTATGGCTACACCTTC.

The chain employs TRBV28 and TRBJ1-1, with TRBD1 identical over 7 bases. V shed 4 bases and J 6 bases; nucleotides not matched to a gene: 11. Germline values: CDR1 MDHEN, CDR2 SYDVKM. The CDR3 has 15 residues. The CDR3 DNA sequence: TGTGCCAGCAGTTCCCCGACAGGGAGATGGTCTGAAGCTTTCTTT. Its protein is CASSSPTGRWSEAFF.

V gene TRBV6-5 combines with J gene TRBJ2-1; the match to TRBD2 covers 7 bases. Germline V gene lookup returns CDR1 MNHEY and CDR2 SVGAGI. Germline trimming cut 8 bases from V and 4 bases from J; bases unmatched to any gene: 11. The CDR3 has 15 amino acids. CDR3 amino acids: CASRRGVTPYNEQFF. CDR3 bases: TGTGCCAGCCGCCGGGGGGTGACCCCTTACAATGAGCAGTTCTTC.

The chain employs TRBV5-1 and TRBJ2-6, with a tentative D call TRBD1 (5 bases). Germline V lookup: CDR1 SGHRS, CDR2 YFSETQ. There are 15 residues in the CDR3. Trimming took 2 bases from V and 0 from J, leaving 6 bases between them. The CDR3 reads CASSFTGSGANVLTF. The CDR3 DNA is TGCGCCAGCAGCTTTACAGGCTCTGGGGCCAACGTCCTGACTTTC.

This chain links TRBV6-6 with TRBJ2-7; 7 positions agree with TRBD1. The J segment lost 0 bases and the V segment lost 6 bases, leaving 5 bases of the junction unmatched. Germline lookup yields CDR1 MNHNY and CDR2 SVGAGI (reference sequence). The CDR3 totals 14 residues. The CDR3 protein is CASSSGTDSYEQYF. In DNA form, the CDR3 reads TGTGCCAGCAGCTCCGGGACAGACTCCTACGAGCAGTACTTC.

The chain joins TRBV15 to TRBJ2-1; tentatively, D is TRBD1 or TRBD2 (6 bases each). This CDR3 is built from 15 residues. Between the trimmed V and J ends, which lost 6 bases and 0 bases, there was a span of 12 bases. CDR1 LNHNV and CDR2 YYDKDF come from the germline V gene (reference sequence). The CDR3 region is CATRAGQGSYNEQFF. The CDR3 coding sequence is TGTGCCACCAGGGCGGGACAAGGCTCCTACAATGAGCAGTTCTTC.

The chain joins TRBV3-1 (or the pseudogene TRBV3-2) to TRBJ2-2, with D unclear. CDR1 and CDR2 from the germline V gene are LGHDT and YNNKEL (reference sequence). Trimming removed 1 base from V and 2 bases from J, with 8 bases in between. The CDR3 contains 15 residues. CDR3 protein: CASSQVSTNTGELFF. CDR3 sequence (DNA): TGTGCCAGCAGCCAAGTGTCAACAAACACCGGGGAGCTGTTTTTT.

The chain uses TRBV4-3 and TRBJ1-2, with 8 nucleotides matching TRBD1. The CDR3 contains 15 residues. With V trimmed by 3 bases and J by 1 base, 4 bases remained unmatched. Germline loops: CDR1 LGHNA, CDR2 YSLEER. CDR3 sequence reads: CASSQNRGFNYGYTF. The CDR3 coding sequence is TGCGCCAGCAGCCAGAACAGGGGGTTTAACTATGGCTACACCTTC.

This sequence joins TRBV19 and TRBJ2-1, with D unclear. The CDR3 covers 17 residues. The germline gives CDR1 LNHDA, CDR2 SQIVND (reference sequence). The V end was cut by 3 bases, the J end by 0 bases, with 15 bases between. The DNA of the CDR3 is TGTGCCAGTAGTATGCCTTTTCGGGCGAACTCCTACAATGAGCAGTTCTTC. Translated, it gives CASSMPFRANSYNEQFF. The full variable domain, with the rest looked up from reference TRBV19 and TRBJ2-1, is DGGITQSPKYLFRKEGQNVTLSCEQNLNHDAMYWYRQDPGQGLRLIYYSQIVNDFQKGDIAEGYSVSREKKESFPLTVTSAQKNPTAFYLCASSMPFRANSYNEQFFGPGTRLTVL.

The CDR3 loop reads CASSYDSMNTEAFF. Here the CDR3 DNA reads TGTGCCAGCAGCTACGACAGTATGAACACTGAAGCTTTCTTT. The V gene is TRBV11-2, the J gene TRBJ1-1, with a possible D match to TRBD1 (5 bases). The CDR3 is 14 amino acids. With 4 bases removed from V and 0 bases from J, the gap between germline ends came to 9 bases. Germline V CDR1 and CDR2: SGHAT, FQNNGV. Full variable domain (missing parts from reference TRBV11-2 and TRBJ1-1): EAGVAQSPRYKIIEKRQSVAFWCNPISGHATLYWYQQILGQGPKLLIQFQNNGVVDDSQLPKDRFSAERLKGVDSTLKIQPAKLEDSAVYLCASSYDSMNTEAFFGQGTRLTVV.

The genes are TRBV12-3 or TRBV12-4 and TRBJ2-5, with D maybe TRBD1 (5 bases). The CDR3 is 13 residues long. V lost 3 bases to trimming and J lost 3 bases, with 8 bases between them. CDR3 loop: CASSFSTEETQYF. The DNA of the CDR3 is TGTGCCAGCAGTTTTTCGACAGAAGAGACCCAGTACTTC.